The T cell receptor beta chain under discussion was sequenced for a study of graft-versus-host responses after intestinal transplantation. Assay: immunoSEQ multiplex PCR; the TCRdb copy retains only in-frame clones and omits some. The sample has tens of thousands of clones, around 90% seen once. Concerning this clone itself: Antigen unknown.

The CDR3 totals 15 residues. V was cut by 5 bases and J by 4 bases, with 17 bases left in between. The germline CDR1 and CDR2 sequences are MNHEY and SMNVEV (reference sequence). This receptor was taken from a human donor who received an intestinal transplant. This material consisted of unstimulated CD4+ T cells sorted from spleen or lymph node cells, taken before intestinal transplant. The gene calls are TRBV27 and TRBJ1-2, with TRBD1 as a possible D gene (5 bases). CDR3 sequence reads: CASSVSTAESYGYTF. CDR3 bases: TGTGCCAGCAGTGTCTCGACAGCCGAGTCCTATGGCTACACCTTC.